The 22 T cell receptor beta chains below were found in one sample sequenced in a study of cytomegalovirus exposure and HLA in healthy donors. Method: immunoSEQ multiplex PCR; TCRdb's copy keeps in-frame clones and lacks some. The sample carries 43,000 or so clones, 90% to 95% recorded once. Sequencing was performed on PBMCs. The receptors were sampled from a man between 18 and 35 years old in good health and CMV-seronegative.

This chain links TRBV4-3 with TRBJ2-3; TRBD2 matches 11 bases. Losses at the gene ends were 3 bases for V and 7 bases for J; bases not matched to a gene: 12. The CDR3 is 17 residues long. Germline lookup yields CDR1 LGHNA and CDR2 YSLEER. CDR3 sequence: CASSHQGSSGGANTQYF. For the CDR3, the DNA is TGCGCCAGCAGCCATCAAGGGAGTAGCGGGGGGGCAAATACGCAGTATTTT.

The V and J genes are TRBV27 and TRBJ2-7; D is possibly TRBD2 (6 bases). This CDR3 is built from 14 residues. V lost 6 bases to trimming and J lost 2 bases, with 14 bases between them. The germline V gene has CDR1 MNHEY and CDR2 SMNVEV (reference sequence). In DNA form, the CDR3 reads TGTGCCAGCAGCTTCCTGCGCGGGGCCTACGAGCAGTACTTC. This sequence encodes CASSFLRGAYEQYF.

CDR3 nucleotide sequence: TGCGCCAGCAGCTTGGTGGGGACTGACAATGAGCAGTTCTTC. Translating gives CASSLVGTDNEQFF. The chain couples TRBV5-1 to TRBJ2-1, with D perhaps matching TRBD2 (6 bases). The V end lost 0 bases, the J end lost 5 bases, and 9 bases lay between the germline ends. Germline lookup yields CDR1 SGHRS and CDR2 YFSETQ. The CDR3 extends over 14 amino acids. Full variable domain (outside the CDR3, taken from reference TRBV5-1 and TRBJ2-1): KAGVTQTPRYLIKTRGQQVTLSCSPISGHRSVSWYQQTPGQGLQFLFEYFSETQRNKGNFPGRFSGRQFSNSRSEMNVSTLELGDSALYLCASSLVGTDNEQFFGPGTRLTVL.

The chain joins TRBV7-2 to TRBJ1-4; D uncertain. Trimming left V 1 base short and J 7 bases short, with 13 bases between. Looked up from germline, CDR1 is SGHTA and CDR2 is FQGNSA. The CDR3 runs to 15 residues. In DNA, the CDR3 is TGTGCCAGCAGCTTAGGACGGTTCGGCGGTGAAAAACTGTTTTTT. Its translation: CASSLGRFGGEKLFF.

The chain employs TRBV9 and TRBJ2-5, with 7 nucleotides matching TRBD1. The junction had 9 bases not matched to a gene; V was cut back by 3 bases and J by 4 bases. This CDR3 comprises 15 residues. In germline, CDR1 is SGDLS, CDR2 YYNGEE. The CDR3 region is CASSGRDSGGETQYF. CDR3 DNA: TGTGCCAGCAGCGGCCGGGACAGTGGGGGAGAGACCCAGTACTTC.

V gene TRBV2 combines with J gene TRBJ2-3; 15 bases map to TRBD2. The CDR3 spans 17 residues. Germline assignment: CDR1 SNHLY and CDR2 FYNNEI. V trimming: 6 bases; J trimming: 3 bases; junction bases outside the gene matches: 7. In nucleotides, the CDR3 is TGTGCCAGCAGACGGACTAGCGGGGGGGCCGGGACAGATACGCAGTATTTT. Amino acid sequence: CASRRTSGGAGTDTQYF.

The chain combines TRBV5-5 with TRBJ2-5; 8 nucleotides match TRBD1. The last part of the DNA fits TRBJ2-7 better; the J call may be wrong. Germline CDR1 SGHKS, CDR2 YYEKEE (reference sequence). The CDR3 is 15 residues long. CDR3 DNA sequence: TGTGCCAGCAGCTTGGATGGCAGGGGGCTTGACGAGCAGTACTTC. Its translation: CASSLDGRGLDEQYF.

The chain is built from TRBV5-1 and TRBJ2-7, with D unclear. Germline-derived CDR1 and CDR2 are SGHRS and YFSETQ. Trimming left V 0 bases short and J 0 bases short, with 7 bases between. This CDR3 region has 14 residues. CDR3 nucleotides: TGCGCCAGCAGCTTGGCCTTATTCTCCTACGAGCAGTACTTC. This codes for CASSLALFSYEQYF.

This sequence joins TRBV4-1 and TRBJ2-3; TRBD2 matches at 10 bases. Germline CDR1 reads MGHRA; CDR2 reads YSYEKL. This CDR3 is built from 19 residues. The junction had 13 bases not matched to a gene; V was cut back by 4 bases and J by 0 bases. The CDR3 loop reads CASSPSPAGGPSSTDTQYF. The CDR3 coding sequence is TGCGCCAGCAGCCCCTCACCAGCGGGAGGGCCCTCTAGCACAGATACGCAGTATTTT.

The CDR3 reads CASSIGEGVLPGELFF. The CDR3 bases are TGTGCCAGTAGTATAGGGGAGGGTGTTCTGCCCGGGGAGCTGTTTTTT. The chain combines TRBV19 with TRBJ2-2; 7 positions agree with TRBD2. V lost 1 base and J lost 6; bases outside the gene matches: 8. Germline V gene data show CDR1 as LNHDA and CDR2 as SQIVND (reference sequence). CDR3 size: 16 residues.

This chain uses TRBV5-1 with TRBJ2-1; 8 bases align to TRBD1. Germline V lookup: CDR1 SGHRS, CDR2 YFSETQ. J lost 7 bases, V lost 4 bases, and 7 bases had no gene match. CDR3 length: 14 residues. The CDR3 region has the DNA TGCGCCAGCAGCGCCGGGACAGGTGGGAATGAGCAGTTCTTC. Residues: CASSAGTGGNEQFF. The full variable domain, with the rest looked up from reference TRBV5-1 and TRBJ2-1, is KAGVTQTPRYLIKTRGQQVTLSCSPISGHRSVSWYQQTPGQGLQFLFEYFSETQRNKGNFPGRFSGRQFSNSRSEMNVSTLELGDSALYLCASSAGTGGNEQFFGPGTRLTVL.

This sequence joins TRBV4-1 and TRBJ2-2; TRBD2 agrees at 7 bases. The germline CDR1 and CDR2 sequences are MGHRA and YSYEKL. After removal of 4 bases from V and 3 bases from J, the junction contained 5 bases not matched to a gene. CDR3 length: 15 amino acids. The CDR3 spells CASSLGGGYTGELFF. DNA for the CDR3: TGCGCCAGCAGCCTGGGGGGAGGGTACACCGGGGAGCTGTTTTTT.

The chain has TRBV7-2 and TRBJ2-5, with 8 bases matching TRBD2. The germline V gene encodes CDR1 SGHTA and CDR2 FQGNSA. The CDR3 consists of 15 residues. The junction had 12 bases not matched to a gene; V was cut back by 5 bases and J by 7 bases. The CDR3 DNA follows: TGTGCCAGCAGCCCGCTGAGCGGGGGTAAGATGACCCAGTACTTC. It is translated as CASSPLSGGKMTQYF.

The rearrangement joins TRBV27 to TRBJ2-3; D is perhaps TRBD1 (6 bases). The V end lost 3 bases, the J end lost 2 bases, and 12 bases lay between the germline ends. This CDR3 contains 15 residues. Germline-derived CDR1 and CDR2 are MNHEY and SMNVEV (reference sequence). The CDR3 DNA reads as TGTGCCAGCAGTTTCCGGACAGCGTCCACAGATACGCAGTATTTT. Translated: CASSFRTASTDTQYF.

The gene calls are TRBV7-2 and TRBJ2-3, with D perhaps TRBD1 (5 bases). The CDR3 runs 15 residues. Trimming pared 1 base from V and 0 bases from J, leaving 8 bases between. Germline assignment: CDR1 SGHTA and CDR2 FQGNSA. The CDR3: CASSLVDTSTDTQYF. The CDR3 region has the DNA TGTGCCAGCAGCTTAGTGGACACCAGCACAGATACGCAGTATTTT.

The V and J genes are TRBV7-2 and TRBJ2-2, with TRBD2 as a possible D gene (6 bases). The V end lost 3 bases, the J end lost 5 bases, and 7 bases lay between the germline ends. The germline CDR1 and CDR2 sequences are SGHTA and FQGNSA. The length of the CDR3 is 13 residues. DNA of the CDR3: TGTGCCAGCAGCTTGGGGGGAACCGGGGAGCTGTTTTTT. It translates to CASSLGGTGELFF.

The chain couples TRBV18 to TRBJ2-5; the D gene is possibly TRBD2 (5 bases). In germline, CDR1 is KGHSH, CDR2 LQKENI. Trimming left V 2 bases short and J 3 bases short, with 7 bases between. This CDR3 region has 13 residues. The CDR3 DNA reads as TGTGCCAGCTCACCAGCGCGGGAAGAGACCCAGTACTTC. Translating it yields CASSPAREETQYF.

This chain joins TRBV5-6 and TRBJ2-1; D gene uncertain. This CDR3 contains 15 residues. Trimming shortened V by 5 bases and J by 0 bases, and 12 bases separated the two germline ends. Germline assignment: CDR1 SGHDT and CDR2 YYEEEE. The CDR3 sequence: CASRVSVSSYNEQFF. The CDR3 coding sequence is TGTGCCAGCAGGGTTTCCGTGAGCTCCTACAATGAGCAGTTCTTC.

CDR3 in amino acids: CASSQHSGRGNEQFF. CDR3 bases: TGCGCCAGCAGCCAACATAGCGGGAGGGGTAATGAGCAGTTCTTC. The chain uses TRBV4-1 and TRBJ2-1; 11 bases agree with TRBD2. The germline CDR1 and CDR2 sequences are MGHRA and YSYEKL. The CDR3 contains 15 residues. V trimming: 2 bases; J trimming: 7 bases; junction bases outside the gene matches: 4.

Written as DNA, the CDR3 is TGCAGCGTGGCCGTGGGGCAGGGAAATCATGAGCAGTTCTTC. Protein sequence: CSVAVGQGNHEQFF. The chain uses TRBV29-1 and TRBJ2-1, with D possibly TRBD1 on 5 matching bases. V was cut by 6 bases and J by 8 bases, with 20 bases left in between. Per germline, CDR1 SQVTM and CDR2 ANQGSEA. The CDR3 loop spans 14 amino acids.

The chain employs TRBV6-5 and TRBJ1-2, with TRBD1 matching over 9 bases. The germline gives CDR1 MNHEY, CDR2 SVGAGI. The V gene end was trimmed by 2 bases and the J gene end by 0 bases; junction bases not matched to a gene: 4. The CDR3 contains 16 residues. CDR3 DNA: TGTGCCAGCAGTTACATGACAGGGGGGGCTAACTATGGCTACACCTTC. Residues: CASSYMTGGANYGYTF.

V and J are TRBV5-1 and TRBJ2-5; TRBD2 agrees at 7 bases. The length of the CDR3 is 14 residues. Germline V lookup: CDR1 SGHRS, CDR2 YFSETQ. The J segment lost 1 base and the V segment lost 6 bases, leaving 6 bases of the junction unmatched. The CDR3 sequence is CASMGSGLQETQYF. The CDR3 DNA sequence: TGCGCCAGCATGGGTAGCGGGCTCCAAGAGACCCAGTACTTC.